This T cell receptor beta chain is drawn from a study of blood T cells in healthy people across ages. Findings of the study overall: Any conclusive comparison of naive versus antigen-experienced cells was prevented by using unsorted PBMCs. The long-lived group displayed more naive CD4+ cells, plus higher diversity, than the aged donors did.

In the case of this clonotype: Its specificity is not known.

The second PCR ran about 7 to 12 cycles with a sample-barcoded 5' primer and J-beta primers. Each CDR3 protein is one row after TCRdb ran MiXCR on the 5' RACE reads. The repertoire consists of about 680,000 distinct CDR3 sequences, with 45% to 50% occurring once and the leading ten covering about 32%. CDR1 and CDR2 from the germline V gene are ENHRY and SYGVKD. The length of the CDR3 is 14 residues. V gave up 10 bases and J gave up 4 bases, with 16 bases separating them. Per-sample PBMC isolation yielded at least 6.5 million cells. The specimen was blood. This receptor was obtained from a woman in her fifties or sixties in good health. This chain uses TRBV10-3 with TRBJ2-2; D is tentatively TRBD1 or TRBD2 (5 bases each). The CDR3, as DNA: TGTGCCAACTCGCCGGGGCAGGTCACCGGGGAGCTGTTTTTT. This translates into CANSPGQVTGELFF.